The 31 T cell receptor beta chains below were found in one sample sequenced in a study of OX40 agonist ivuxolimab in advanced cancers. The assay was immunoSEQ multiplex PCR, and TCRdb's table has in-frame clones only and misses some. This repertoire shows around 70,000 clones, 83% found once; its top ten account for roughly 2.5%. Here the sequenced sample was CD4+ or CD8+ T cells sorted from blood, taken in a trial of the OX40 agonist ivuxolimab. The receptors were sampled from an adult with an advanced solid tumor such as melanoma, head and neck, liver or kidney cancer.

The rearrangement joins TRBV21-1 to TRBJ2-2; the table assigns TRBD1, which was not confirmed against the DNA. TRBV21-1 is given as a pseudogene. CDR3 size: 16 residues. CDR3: CASSIERGTNTGELFF. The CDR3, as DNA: TGTGCCAGCAGCATCGAAAGGGGTACCAACACCGGGGAGCTGTTTTTT.

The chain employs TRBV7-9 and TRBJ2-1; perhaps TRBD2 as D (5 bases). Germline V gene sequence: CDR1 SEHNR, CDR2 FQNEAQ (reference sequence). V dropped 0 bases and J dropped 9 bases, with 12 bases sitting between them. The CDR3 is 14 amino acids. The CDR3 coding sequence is TGTGCCAGCAGCTTAGCCGTAGCGCCGGCTGAGCAGTTCTTC. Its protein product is CASSLAVAPAEQFF.

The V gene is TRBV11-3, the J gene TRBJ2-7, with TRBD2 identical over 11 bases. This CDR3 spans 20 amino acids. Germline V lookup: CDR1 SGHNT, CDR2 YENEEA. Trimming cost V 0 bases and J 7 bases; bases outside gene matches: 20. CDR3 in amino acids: CASSLDLGLAGGPRSWEQYF. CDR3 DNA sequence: TGTGCCAGCAGCTTAGATCTAGGGCTAGCGGGAGGCCCGCGGAGTTGGGAGCAGTACTTC.

DNA for the CDR3: TGTGCCAGCAGTTCGATCTTAGCGGGAGGGGGGTACGAGCAGTACTTC. This codes for CASSSILAGGGYEQYF. This chain links TRBV27 with TRBJ2-7; TRBD2 matches at 11 bases. CDR1 is MNHEY and CDR2 is SMNVEV in the germline V gene (reference sequence). The CDR3 has 16 amino acids. After removal of 4 bases from V and 4 bases from J, the junction contained 9 bases not matched to a gene.

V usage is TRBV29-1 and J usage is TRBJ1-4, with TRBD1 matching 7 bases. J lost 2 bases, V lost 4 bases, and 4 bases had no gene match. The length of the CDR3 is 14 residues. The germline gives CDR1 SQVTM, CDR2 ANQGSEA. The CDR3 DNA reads TGCAGCGTTGGGGGGACAGCGACTAATGAAAAACTGTTTTTT. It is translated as CSVGGTATNEKLFF.

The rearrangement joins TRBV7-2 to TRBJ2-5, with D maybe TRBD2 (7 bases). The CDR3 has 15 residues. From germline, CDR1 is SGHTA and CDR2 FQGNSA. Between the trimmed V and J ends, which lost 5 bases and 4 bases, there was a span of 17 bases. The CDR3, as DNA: TGTGCCAGCAGCCCCGAAGGGGGGGTAGGAGAGACCCAGTACTTC. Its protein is CASSPEGGVGETQYF.

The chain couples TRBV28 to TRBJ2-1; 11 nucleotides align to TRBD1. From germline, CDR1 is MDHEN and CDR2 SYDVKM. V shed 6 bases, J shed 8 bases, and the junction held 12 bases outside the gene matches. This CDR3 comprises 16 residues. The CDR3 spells CASRTTGTGGFYEQFF. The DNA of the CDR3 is TGTGCCAGCAGAACTACCGGGACAGGGGGTTTCTATGAGCAGTTCTTC.

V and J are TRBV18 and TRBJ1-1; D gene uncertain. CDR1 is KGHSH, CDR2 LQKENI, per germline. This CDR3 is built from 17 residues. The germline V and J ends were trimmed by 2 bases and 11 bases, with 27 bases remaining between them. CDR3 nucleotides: TGTGCCAGCTCACCATTACCTGGGCGACAAGAAAGAGTGGGGGCTTTCTTT. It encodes CASSPLPGRQERVGAFF.

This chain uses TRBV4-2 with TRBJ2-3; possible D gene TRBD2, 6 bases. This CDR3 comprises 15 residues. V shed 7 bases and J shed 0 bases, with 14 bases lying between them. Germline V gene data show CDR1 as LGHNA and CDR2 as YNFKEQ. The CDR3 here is CASTPLAGSTDTQYF. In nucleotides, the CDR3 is TGTGCCAGCACCCCCTTGGCGGGAAGCACAGATACGCAGTATTTT.

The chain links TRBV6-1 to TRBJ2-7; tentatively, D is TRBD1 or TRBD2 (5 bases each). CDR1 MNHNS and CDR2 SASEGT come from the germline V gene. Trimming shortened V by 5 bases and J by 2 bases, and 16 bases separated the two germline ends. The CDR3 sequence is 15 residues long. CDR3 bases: TGTGCCAGCAGTACTAGACGGGGCGTCGCCTACGAGCAGTACTTC. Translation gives CASSTRRGVAYEQYF.

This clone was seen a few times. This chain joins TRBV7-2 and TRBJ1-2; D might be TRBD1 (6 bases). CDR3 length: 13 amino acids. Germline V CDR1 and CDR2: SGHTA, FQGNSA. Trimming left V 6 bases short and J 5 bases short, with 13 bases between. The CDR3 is CASRPQGPYGYTF. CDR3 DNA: TGTGCCAGCAGACCACAGGGCCCTTATGGCTACACCTTC.

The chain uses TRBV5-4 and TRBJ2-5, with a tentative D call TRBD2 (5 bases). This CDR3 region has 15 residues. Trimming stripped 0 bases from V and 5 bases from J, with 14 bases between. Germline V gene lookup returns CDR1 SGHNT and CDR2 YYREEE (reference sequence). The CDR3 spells CASSLGGDWTETQYF. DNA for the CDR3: TGTGCCAGCAGCTTGGGGGGTGACTGGACTGAGACCCAGTACTTC.

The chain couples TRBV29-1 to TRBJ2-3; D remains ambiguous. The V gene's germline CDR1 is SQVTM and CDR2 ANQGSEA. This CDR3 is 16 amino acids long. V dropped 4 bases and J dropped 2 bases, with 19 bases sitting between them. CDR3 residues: CSVVLQEIALTDTQYF. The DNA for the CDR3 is TGCAGCGTTGTGCTCCAGGAAATCGCCCTCACAGATACGCAGTATTTT.

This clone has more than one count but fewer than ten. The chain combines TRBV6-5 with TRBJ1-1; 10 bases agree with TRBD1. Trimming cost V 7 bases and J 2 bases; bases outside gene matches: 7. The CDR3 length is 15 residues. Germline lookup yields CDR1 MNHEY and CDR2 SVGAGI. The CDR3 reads CASIAATGGNTEAFF. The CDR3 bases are TGTGCCAGCATTGCCGCGACAGGGGGCAACACTGAAGCTTTCTTT.

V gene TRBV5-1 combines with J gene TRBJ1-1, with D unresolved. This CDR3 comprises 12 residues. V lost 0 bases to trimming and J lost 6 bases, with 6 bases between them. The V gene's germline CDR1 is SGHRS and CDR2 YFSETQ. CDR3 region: CASSLEQAEAFF. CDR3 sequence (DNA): TGCGCCAGCAGCTTGGAGCAGGCTGAAGCTTTCTTT.

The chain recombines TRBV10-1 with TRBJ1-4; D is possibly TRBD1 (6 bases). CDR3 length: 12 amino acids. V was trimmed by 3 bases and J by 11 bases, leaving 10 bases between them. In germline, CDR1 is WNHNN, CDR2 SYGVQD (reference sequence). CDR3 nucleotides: TGCGCCAGCAGTGACACTACAGGGAAACTGTTTTTT. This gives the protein CASSDTTGKLFF.

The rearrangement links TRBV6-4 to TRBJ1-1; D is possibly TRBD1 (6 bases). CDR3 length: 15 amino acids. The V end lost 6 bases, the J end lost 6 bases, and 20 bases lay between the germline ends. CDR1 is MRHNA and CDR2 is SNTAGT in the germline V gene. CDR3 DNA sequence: TGTGCCAGCAGCCCCGGGGGGGGGCAGGTGGCTGAAGCTTTCTTT. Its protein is CASSPGGGQVAEAFF.

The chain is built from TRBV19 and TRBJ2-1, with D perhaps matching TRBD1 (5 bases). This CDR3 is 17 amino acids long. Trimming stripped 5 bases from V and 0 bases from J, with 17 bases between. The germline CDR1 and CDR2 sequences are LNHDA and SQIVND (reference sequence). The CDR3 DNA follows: TGTGCCAGTAGTCCTACTCTGACAGCCCTCTCCTACAATGAGCAGTTCTTC. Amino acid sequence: CASSPTLTALSYNEQFF.

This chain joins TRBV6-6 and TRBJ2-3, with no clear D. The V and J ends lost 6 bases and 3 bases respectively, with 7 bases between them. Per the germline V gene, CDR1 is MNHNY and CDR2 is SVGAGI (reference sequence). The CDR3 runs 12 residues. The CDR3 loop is CASSQTTDTQYF. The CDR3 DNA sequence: TGTGCCAGCAGCCAGACTACAGATACGCAGTATTTT.

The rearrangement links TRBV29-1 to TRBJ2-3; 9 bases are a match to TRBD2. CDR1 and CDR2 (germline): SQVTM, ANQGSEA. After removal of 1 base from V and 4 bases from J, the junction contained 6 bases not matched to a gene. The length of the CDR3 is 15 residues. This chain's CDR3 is CSVEGVAGAADTQYF. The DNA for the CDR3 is TGCAGCGTTGAAGGAGTAGCGGGAGCGGCAGATACGCAGTATTTT.

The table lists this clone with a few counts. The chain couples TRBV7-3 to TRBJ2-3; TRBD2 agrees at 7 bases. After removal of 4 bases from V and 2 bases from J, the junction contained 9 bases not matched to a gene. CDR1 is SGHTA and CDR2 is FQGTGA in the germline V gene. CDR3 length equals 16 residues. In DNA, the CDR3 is TGTGCCAGCAGCTCTTTACTAGAGCGGGACACAGATACGCAGTATTTT. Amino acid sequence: CASSSLLERDTDTQYF.

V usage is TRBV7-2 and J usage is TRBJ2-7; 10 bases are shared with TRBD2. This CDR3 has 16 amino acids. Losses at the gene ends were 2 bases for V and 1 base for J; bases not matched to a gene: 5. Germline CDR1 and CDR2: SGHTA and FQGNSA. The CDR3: CASSLNPAGGSYEQYF. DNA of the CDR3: TGTGCCAGCAGCTTAAATCCAGCGGGAGGGTCCTACGAGCAGTACTTC.

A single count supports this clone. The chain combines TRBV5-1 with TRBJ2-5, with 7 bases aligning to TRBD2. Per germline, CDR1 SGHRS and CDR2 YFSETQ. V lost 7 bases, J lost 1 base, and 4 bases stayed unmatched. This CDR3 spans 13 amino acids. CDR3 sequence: CASSGGVQETQYF. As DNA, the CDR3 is TGCGCCAGCTCTGGGGGGGTCCAAGAGACCCAGTACTTC.

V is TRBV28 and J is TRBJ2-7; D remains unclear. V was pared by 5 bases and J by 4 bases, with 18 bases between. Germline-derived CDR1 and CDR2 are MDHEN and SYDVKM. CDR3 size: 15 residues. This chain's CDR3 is CASSLGNALSYEQYF. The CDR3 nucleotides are TGTGCCAGCAGTCTAGGGAACGCCCTTTCTTACGAGCAGTACTTC.

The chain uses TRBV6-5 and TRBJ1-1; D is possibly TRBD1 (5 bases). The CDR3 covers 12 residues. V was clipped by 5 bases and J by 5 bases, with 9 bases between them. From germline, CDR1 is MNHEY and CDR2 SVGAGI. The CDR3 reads CASSKGWTEAFF. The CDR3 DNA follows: TGTGCCAGCAGTAAGGGGTGGACTGAAGCTTTCTTT.

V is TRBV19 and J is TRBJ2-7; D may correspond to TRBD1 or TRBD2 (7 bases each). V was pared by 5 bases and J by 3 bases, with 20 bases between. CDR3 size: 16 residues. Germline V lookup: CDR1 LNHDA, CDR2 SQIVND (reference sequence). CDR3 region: CASSRDGGPGGYEQYF. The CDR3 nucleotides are TGTGCCAGTAGTCGGGACGGGGGGCCAGGGGGCTACGAGCAGTACTTC.

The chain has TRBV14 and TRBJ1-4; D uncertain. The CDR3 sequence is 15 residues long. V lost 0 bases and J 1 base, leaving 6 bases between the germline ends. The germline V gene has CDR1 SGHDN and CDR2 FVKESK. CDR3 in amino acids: CASSQERLTNEKLFF. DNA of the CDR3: TGTGCCAGCAGCCAAGAACGGCTAACTAATGAAAAACTGTTTTTT.

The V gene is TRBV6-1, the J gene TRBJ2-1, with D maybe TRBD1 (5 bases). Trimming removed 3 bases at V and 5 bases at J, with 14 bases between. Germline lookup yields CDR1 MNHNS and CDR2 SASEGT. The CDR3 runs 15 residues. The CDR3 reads CASSDRGEIHNEQFF. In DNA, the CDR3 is TGTGCCAGCAGTGATAGGGGCGAGATTCACAATGAGCAGTTCTTC.

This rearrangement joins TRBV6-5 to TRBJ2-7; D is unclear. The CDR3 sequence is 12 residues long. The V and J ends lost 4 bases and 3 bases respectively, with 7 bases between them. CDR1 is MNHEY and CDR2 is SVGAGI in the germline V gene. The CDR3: CASSSQIYEQYF. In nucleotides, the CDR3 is TGTGCCAGCAGTTCACAGATCTACGAGCAGTACTTC.

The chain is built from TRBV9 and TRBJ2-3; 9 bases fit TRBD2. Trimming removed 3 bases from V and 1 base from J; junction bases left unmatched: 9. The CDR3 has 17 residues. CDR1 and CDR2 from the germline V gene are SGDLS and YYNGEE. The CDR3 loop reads CASSATSSSGGTDTQYF. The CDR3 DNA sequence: TGTGCCAGCAGCGCAACTTCCTCTAGCGGGGGCACAGATACGCAGTATTTT.

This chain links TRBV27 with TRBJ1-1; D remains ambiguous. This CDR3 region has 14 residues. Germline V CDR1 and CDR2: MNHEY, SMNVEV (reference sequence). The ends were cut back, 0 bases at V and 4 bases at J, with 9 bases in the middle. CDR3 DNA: TGTGCCAGCAGTTTATCGACGGAAGGCACTGAAGCTTTCTTT. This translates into CASSLSTEGTEAFF.